The rows below give T cell receptor beta chains drawn from one sample of a study of blood T cell repertoires in COVID-19. Clones were sequenced by immunoSEQ multiplex PCR, and TCRdb holds only the in-frame ones, with some missing. Among roughly 52,000 clones, just under 90% were seen once, and the ten largest hold 3.5% to 4.5%. Source material: peripheral blood. These receptors originate from a man in his fifties with acute or convalescent COVID-19. CDR3s include the opening cysteine and the closing phenylalanine or tryptophan. A D gene is named only where the DNA matches it firmly. Expanded clones are given a class, and other clones once, few, many or no size at all.

D gene	V gene	J gene	clone size	CDR3 DNA	CDR3 protein
NA	TRBV7-8	TRBJ1-1	NA	TGTGCCAGCAGCTATAGGACAGCGCCGATGACTGAAGCTTTCTTT	CASSYRTAPMTEAFF
NA	TRBV7-9	TRBJ2-2	NA	TGTGCCAGCAGCTTAGGTATCCAGACTTACACCGGGGAGCTGTTTTTT	CASSLGIQTYTGELFF
TRBD1	TRBV10-3	TRBJ2-3	NA	TGTGCCACTATGGACAGGCGCGGGGATACGCAGTATTTT	CATMDRRGDTQYF
TRBD1	TRBV6-2/TRBV6-3	TRBJ2-7	NA	TGTGCCAGCAGTTATAAGGCGGGACAGGGACAGGGGTCCTACGAGCAGTACTTC	CASSYKAGQGQGSYEQYF
NA	TRBV28	TRBJ1-2	NA	TGTGCCAGCAGTTTAGGCGGGAAGGGATTGGACTACACCTTC	CASSLGGKGLDYTF
NA	TRBV24-1	TRBJ2-3	NA	TGTGCCACCAGTGATTTTGGGGGGAGCACAGATACGCAGTATTTT	CATSDFGGSTDTQYF
NA	TRBV4-1	TRBJ2-5	once	TGCGCCAGCAGCCAAGTTGGTAGGAGAGACCAAGAGACCCAGTACTTC	CASSQVGRRDQETQYF
NA	TRBV9	TRBJ2-3	NA	TGTGCCAGCAGCGTAGGGACAGCTTCTTTCCAGTATTTT	CASSVGTASFQYF
TRBD1	TRBV10-3	TRBJ2-3	once	TGTGCCATCAGTGAGGGGACAGGGGAGGCGTATTTT	CAISEGTGEAYF
NA	TRBV27	TRBJ1-5	NA	TGTGCCAGCGCCACCCGGACAGACAATCAGCCCCAGCATTTT	CASATRTDNQPQHF
NA	TRBV20-1	TRBJ2-7	few	TGCAGTGCTAGTAATCTCCAAACCTCGGGGGAGCAGTACTTC	CSASNLQTSGEQYF
NA	TRBV18	TRBJ1-2	NA	TGTGCCAGCTCACCTTCGGCCGCGGGGGAGGTCTCGTATGGCTACACCTTC	CASSPSAAGEVSYGYTF
NA	TRBV6-5	TRBJ1-2	NA	TGTGCCAGCATGGGGGGGCTATACTATGGCTACACCTTC	CASMGGLYYGYTF
TRBD2	TRBV13	TRBJ2-2	NA	TGTGCCAGCAGCTATGGACTAGCGGGGACGTACACCGGGGAGCTGTTTTTT	CASSYGLAGTYTGELFF
TRBD2	TRBV3-1/TRBV3-2	TRBJ2-3	once	TGTGCCAGCAGCCAACTCCTCGGGACTAGCGGGACAGATACGCAGTATTTT	CASSQLLGTSGTDTQYF
NA	TRBV6-6	TRBJ1-4	NA	TGTGCCAGCAGTTACTCGATTGGGGGCGCGAATGAAAAACTGTTTTTT	CASSYSIGGANEKLFF
TRBD1	TRBV7-2	TRBJ2-7	NA	TGTGCCAGCAGCTCCCGGGGACAGGGATCCGAGCAGTACTTC	CASSSRGQGSEQYF
NA	TRBV4-2	TRBJ2-3	once	TGTGCCAGCAGCCTCCAGACACACACAGATACGCAGTATTTT	CASSLQTHTDTQYF
TRBD1	TRBV19	TRBJ2-3	NA	TGTGCCAGTAGTGCAGGGGGCGCGACAGATACGCAGTATTTT	CASSAGGATDTQYF
NA	TRBV5-6	TRBJ1-3	NA	TGTGCCAGCACCAAGGACTTCTCTGGAAACACCATATATTTT	CASTKDFSGNTIYF
NA	TRBV27	TRBJ1-5	NA	TGTGCCAGCAGTTCTACAGGGATTCAGCCCCAGCATTTT	CASSSTGIQPQHF
NA	TRBV6-1	TRBJ2-3	NA	TGTGCCAGCAGTGATAGCCCGGATACGCAGTATTTT	CASSDSPDTQYF
NA	TRBV20-1	TRBJ2-7	NA	TGCAGTGTATCCCAGGGGTTCGAGCAGTACTTC	CSVSQGFEQYF
TRBD1	TRBV5-5	TRBJ1-2	once	TGTGCCAGCAGGCCCGGACAGGGGGCGGCGTTGGGCTACACCTTC	CASRPGQGAALGYTF
TRBD1	TRBV10-3	TRBJ2-7	NA	TGTGCCATCAGTGAGTCGTCCGCTACGGGGACAGGGGGATCCTACGAGCAGTACTTC	CAISESSATGTGGSYEQYF
NA	TRBV7-9	TRBJ2-2	few	TGTGCCAGCAGCTTCAGACAGTTTGGGGCCACCGGGGAGCTGTTTTTT	CASSFRQFGATGELFF
NA	TRBV7-6	TRBJ1-1	NA	TGTGCCAGCAGCTTAACAGTTTTGAACACTGAAGCTTTCTTT	CASSLTVLNTEAFF
TRBD1	TRBV7-8	TRBJ1-5	NA	TGTGCCAGCAGCCACCGGACAGGCAGCAATCAGCCCCAGCATTTT	CASSHRTGSNQPQHF
TRBD1	TRBV3-1/TRBV3-2	TRBJ2-7	NA	TGTGCCAGCAGCCAAGATCTTGGAGGAAGGGACAGGGCTCTCGAGCAGTACTTC	CASSQDLGGRDRALEQYF
TRBD2	TRBV30	TRBJ2-3	once	TGTGCCCGGGGGGGTAGCGGGGCGCGCACAGATACGCAGTATTTT	CARGGSGARTDTQYF
NA	TRBV4-1	TRBJ2-5	NA	TGCGCCAGCAGCCAAGAGAGGCAAGAGACCCAGTACTTC	CASSQERQETQYF
TRBD1	TRBV2	TRBJ2-7	NA	TGTGCCAGCAGTGGGGACAGCTACGAGCAGTACTTC	CASSGDSYEQYF
TRBD2	TRBV7-3	TRBJ2-1	once	TGTGCCAGCAGCACTTCGGTTAGCGGGAACAATGAGCAGTTCTTC	CASSTSVSGNNEQFF
NA	TRBV19	TRBJ2-6	NA	TGTGCCAGTTCCTGGGGACTTTCGGCCAACGTCCTGACTTTC	CASSWGLSANVLTF
TRBD1	TRBV7-3	TRBJ1-1	NA	TGTGCCAGCAGCTTACAGGGGGCCGCTGAAGCTTTCTTT	CASSLQGAAEAFF
TRBD1	TRBV7-9	TRBJ1-5	NA	TGTGCCAGCAGCTTAGCAGGGGGCGGTAGCAATCAGCCCCAGCATTTT	CASSLAGGGSNQPQHF
TRBD2	TRBV7-3	TRBJ2-1	NA	TGTGCCAGCAGCTCCGGGGGGGCCGGGAATGAGCAGTTCTTC	CASSSGGAGNEQFF
TRBD2	TRBV7-8	TRBJ2-7	NA	TGTGCCAGCAGCTTACTGCGGGAGAGGGACTACGAGCAGTACTTC	CASSLLRERDYEQYF
NA	TRBV19	TRBJ2-2	NA	TGTGCCAGTAGTATTACGGCTAGCCTTCGGGAGCTGTTTTTT	CASSITASLRELFF
TRBD2	TRBV9	TRBJ2-1	NA	TGTGCCAGCAGCCCCAGAGCGGGGCTAGCCACGAATGAGCAGTTCTTC	CASSPRAGLATNEQFF
TRBD2	TRBV2	TRBJ2-7	NA	TGTGCCAGCACCGCCCGGACTAGCGGGGGATACGAGCAGTACTTC	CASTARTSGGYEQYF
NA	TRBV11-2	TRBJ2-2	NA	TGTGCCAGCAGCCCCCGGGACAAGGGCCCAATGGGGACCGGGGAGCTGTTTTTT	CASSPRDKGPMGTGELFF